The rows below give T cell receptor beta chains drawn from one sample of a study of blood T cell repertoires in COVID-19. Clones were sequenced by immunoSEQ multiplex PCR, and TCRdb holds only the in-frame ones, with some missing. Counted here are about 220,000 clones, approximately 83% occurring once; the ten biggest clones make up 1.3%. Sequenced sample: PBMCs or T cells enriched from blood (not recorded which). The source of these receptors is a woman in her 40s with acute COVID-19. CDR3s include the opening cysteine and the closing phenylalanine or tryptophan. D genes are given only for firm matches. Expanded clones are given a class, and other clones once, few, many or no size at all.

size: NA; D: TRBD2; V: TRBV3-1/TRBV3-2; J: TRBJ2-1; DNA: TGTGCCAGCAGCCTTGGACTAGCGGGAATATTGAGGGAGCAGTTCTTC; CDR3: CASSLGLAGILREQFF
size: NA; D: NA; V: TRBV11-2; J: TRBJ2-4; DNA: TGTGCCAGCAGCTTAGTACAGGTAGCCAAAAACATTCAGTACTTC; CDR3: CASSLVQVAKNIQYF
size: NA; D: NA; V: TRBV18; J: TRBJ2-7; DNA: TGTGCCAGCTCACCCCCGGCCCTGAGGGCCTACGAGCAGTACTTC; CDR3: CASSPPALRAYEQYF
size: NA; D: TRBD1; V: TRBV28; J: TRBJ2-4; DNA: TGTGCCAGCAGTGACCCAGGGACAGGGGGCGCGAACATTCAGTACTTC; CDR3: CASSDPGTGGANIQYF
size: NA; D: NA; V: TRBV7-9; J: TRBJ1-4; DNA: TGTGCCAGCAGCTTATCGGGGACTAATGAAAAACTGTTTTTT; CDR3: CASSLSGTNEKLFF
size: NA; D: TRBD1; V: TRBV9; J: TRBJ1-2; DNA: TGTGCCAGCGGAGGGGGCTCCACAAACTATGGCTACACCTTC; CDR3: CASGGGSTNYGYTF
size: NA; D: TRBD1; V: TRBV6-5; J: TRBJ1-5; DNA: TGTGCCAGCAGTTACAGTAGGACAGGGGGTGAGCAGCCCCAGCATTTT; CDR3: CASSYSRTGGEQPQHF
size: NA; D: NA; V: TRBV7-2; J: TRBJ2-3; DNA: TGTGCCAGCAGCTTAGAATCGGCGGGGCGCGCAGATACGCAGTATTTT; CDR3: CASSLESAGRADTQYF
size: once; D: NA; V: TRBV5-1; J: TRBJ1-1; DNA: TGCGCCAGCAGCTTGTGGGGGGGAGAACGGACTGAAGCTTTCTTT; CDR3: CASSLWGGERTEAFF
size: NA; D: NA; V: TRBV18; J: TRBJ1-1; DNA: TGTGCCAGCTCACCTATGGGAGGGGGGGCTTTCTTT; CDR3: CASSPMGGGAFF
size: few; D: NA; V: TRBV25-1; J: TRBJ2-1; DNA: TGTGCCAGCAGTGTAAGGGACAAGCAGTTCTTC; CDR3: CASSVRDKQFF
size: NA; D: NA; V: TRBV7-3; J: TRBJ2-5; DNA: TGTGCCAGCAGCTTAAGACTCCGGGAGACCCAGTACTTC; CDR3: CASSLRLRETQYF
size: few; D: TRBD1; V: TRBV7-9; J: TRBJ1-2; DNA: TGTGCCAGCAGCCCACAGGGGGAGCTGATGAACTATGGCTACACCTTC; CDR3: CASSPQGELMNYGYTF
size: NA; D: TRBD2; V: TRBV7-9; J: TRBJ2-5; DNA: TGTGCCAGCAGCTATAATCTGGGATCGGGAGGGGACCAGTACTTC; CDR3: CASSYNLGSGGDQYF
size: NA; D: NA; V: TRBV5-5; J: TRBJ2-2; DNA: TGTGCCAGCAGCTTGGAGCGGGTGGCGGGGGAGCTGTTTTTT; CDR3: CASSLERVAGELFF
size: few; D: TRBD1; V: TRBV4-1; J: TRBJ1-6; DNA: TGCGCCAGCAGCCAAGATTCCGGGGGACAGTTGAATTCACCCCTCCACTTT; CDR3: CASSQDSGGQLNSPLHF
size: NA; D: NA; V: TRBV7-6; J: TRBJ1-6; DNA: TGTGCCAGCAGCTCAGGCGATGGTTCACCCCTCCACTTT; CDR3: CASSSGDGSPLHF
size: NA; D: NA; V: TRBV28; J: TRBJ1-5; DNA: TGTGCCAGCAGTTTAAGACAGGTCGATCAGCCCCAGCATTTT; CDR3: CASSLRQVDQPQHF
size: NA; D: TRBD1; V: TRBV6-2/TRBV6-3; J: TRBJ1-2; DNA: TGTGCCAGCAGTTCCCCCCTACGACAGGGGAGGTATGGCTACACCTTC; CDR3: CASSSPLRQGRYGYTF
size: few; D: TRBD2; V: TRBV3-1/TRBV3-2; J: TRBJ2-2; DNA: TGTGCCAGCAGCCGACCTTTGACTAGCGGATCCGGGGAGCTGTTTTTT; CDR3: CASSRPLTSGSGELFF
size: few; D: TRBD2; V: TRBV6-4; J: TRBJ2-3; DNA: TGTGCCAGCAGTGAGACTAGCGGATCTAGCACAGATACGCAGTATTTT; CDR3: CASSETSGSSTDTQYF
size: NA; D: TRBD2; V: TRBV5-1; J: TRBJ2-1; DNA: TGCGCCAGCAGCTTGGTAGCGGGAAGGGATGAGCAGTTCTTC; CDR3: CASSLVAGRDEQFF
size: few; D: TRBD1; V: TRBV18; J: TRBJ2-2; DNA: TGTGCCAGCTCGCAAAACAGGGGCACCGGGGAGCTGTTTTTT; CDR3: CASSQNRGTGELFF
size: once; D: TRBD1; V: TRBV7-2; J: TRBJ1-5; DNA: TGTGCCAGCAGTTCAGGGGGGCCGTTCGCGAATCAGCCCCAGCATTTT; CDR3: CASSSGGPFANQPQHF
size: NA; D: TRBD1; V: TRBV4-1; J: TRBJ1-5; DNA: TGCGCCAGCAGCCCAGGGACAGGGGCTTACAATCAGCCCCAGCATTTT; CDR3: CASSPGTGAYNQPQHF
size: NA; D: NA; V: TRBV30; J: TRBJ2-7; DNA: TGTGCCTGGGGATCCGTGGCCGGACCTAGCTTGCCGAGGAAGCAGTACTTC; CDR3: CAWGSVAGPSLPRKQYF
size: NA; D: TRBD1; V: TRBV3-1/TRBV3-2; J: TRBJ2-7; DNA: TGTGCCAGCAGCCATAGGGACAGGGGGGCGTCCTACGAGCAGTACTTC; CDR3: CASSHRDRGASYEQYF
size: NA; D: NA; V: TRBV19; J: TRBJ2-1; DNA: TGTGCCAGTAGTATGGCAGGGGCTGGTGAGCAGTTCTTC; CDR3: CASSMAGAGEQFF
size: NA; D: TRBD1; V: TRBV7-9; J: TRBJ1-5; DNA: TGTGCCAGCAGCCCATCGACAGGGACACGACAGCCCCAGCATTTT; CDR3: CASSPSTGTRQPQHF
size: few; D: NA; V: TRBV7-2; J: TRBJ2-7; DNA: TGTGCCAGCACCCCTGGGGGGAACTACGAGCAGTACTTC; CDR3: CASTPGGNYEQYF
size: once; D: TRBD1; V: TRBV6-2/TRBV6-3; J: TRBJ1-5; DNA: TGTGCCAGCAGTTTACCGGGACAGGGGGTTCGTCAGCCCCAGCATTTT; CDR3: CASSLPGQGVRQPQHF
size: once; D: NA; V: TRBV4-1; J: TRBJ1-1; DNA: TGCGCCAGCAGCCAGGGCAGGGGCGGACAGAACACTGAAGCTTTCTTT; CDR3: CASSQGRGGQNTEAFF
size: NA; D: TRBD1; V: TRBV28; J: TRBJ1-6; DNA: TGTGCCAGCAGAGCCGGGACAGGAAATTCACCCCTCCACTTT; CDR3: CASRAGTGNSPLHF
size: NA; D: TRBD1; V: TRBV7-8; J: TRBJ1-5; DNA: TGTGCCAGCAGCTTAGGTCAAAGGGACAGGGGACGTCAGCCCCAGCATTTT; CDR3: CASSLGQRDRGRQPQHF
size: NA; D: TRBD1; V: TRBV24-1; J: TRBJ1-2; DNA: TGTGCCACCAGTGACCGGACAGGGGGCTTTGGCTACACCTTC; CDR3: CATSDRTGGFGYTF
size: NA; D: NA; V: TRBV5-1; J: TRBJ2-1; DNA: TGCGCCAGCAGCTTAGGGAGTGAAAATGAGCAGTTCTTC; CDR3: CASSLGSENEQFF
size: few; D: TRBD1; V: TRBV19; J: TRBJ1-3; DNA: TGTGCCAGTGGGGACAGGGCGACTGAAAACACCATATATTTT; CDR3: CASGDRATENTIYF
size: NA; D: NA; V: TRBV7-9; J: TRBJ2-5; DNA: TGTGCCAGCAGCTTAACGGCAGGGGAAGAGACCCAGTACTTC; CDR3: CASSLTAGEETQYF
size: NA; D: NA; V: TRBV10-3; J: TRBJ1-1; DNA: TGTGCCATCAGTGAGTCAATTTGGGGGGAAAACACTGAAGCTTTCTTT; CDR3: CAISESIWGENTEAFF
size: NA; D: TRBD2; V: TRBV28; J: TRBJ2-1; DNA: TGTGCCAGCAGTATAGTAGCGGGAGGCTACAATGAGCAGTTCTTC; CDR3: CASSIVAGGYNEQFF
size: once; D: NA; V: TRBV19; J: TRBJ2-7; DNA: TGTGCCAGTAGTTCCCGAATCCGACAAGAGCAGTACTTC; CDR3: CASSSRIRQEQYF
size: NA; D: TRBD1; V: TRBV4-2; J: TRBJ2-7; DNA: TGTGCCAGCAGCCAAGTGATCACAGGGGGAACCTACGAGCAGTACTTC; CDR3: CASSQVITGGTYEQYF
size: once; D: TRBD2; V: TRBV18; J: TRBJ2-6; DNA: TGTGCCAGCTCACCTCGGGGGGGCGTAGGGGCCAACGTCCTGACTTTC; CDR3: CASSPRGGVGANVLTF
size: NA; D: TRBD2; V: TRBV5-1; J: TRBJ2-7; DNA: TGCGCCAGCAGCTTGGAGTGGACTAGCGTCTACGAGCAGTACTTC; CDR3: CASSLEWTSVYEQYF